This T cell receptor (beta chain) derives from a study of T and B cells in COVID-19 patients. About the research overall: Most recovered patients had mild to moderate COVID-19 treated as outpatients. The recovered cohort's median age was roughly 31 years, versus 55 to 70 years in active infection. In the active-infection cohort, nine tenths of the roughly 20 patients had comorbidities linked to unfavorable COVID-19 outcome.

Each TRB amplification used about 250-550 ng of genomic DNA from blood. This clonotype occurred a few times. The CDR3 sequence is 15 residues long. V shed 3 bases, J shed 2 bases, and the junction held 2 bases outside the gene matches. Multiplex PCR with BIOMED2 TRB-A/B primer pools amplified TRB rearrangements. TCRdb re-called the multiplex PCR reads through MiXCR, storing one row per CDR3 protein. The sample has 20,000 to 25,000 distinct CDR3 sequences, 25% to 30% seen once. The chain is built from TRBV12-3 or TRBV12-4 and TRBJ2-1; TRBD2 aligns across 9 bases. The sample consisted of blood. This sequence was found in a human donor who had recovered from COVID-19. The CDR3 nucleotides read TGTGCCAGCAGTTTCGTAGCGGGGGCCTACAATGAGCAGTTCTTC. Translating it yields CASSFVAGAYNEQFF.